The following is a T cell receptor beta chain sequence with its context. Antigen unknown. TCRdb re-derived calls from the 5' RACE reads in MiXCR, one entry per CDR3 protein. In the table there are fewer than 450,000 distinct CDR3 sequences, approximately 10% of which are singletons. These data are taken from a study of T cells after yellow fever vaccination. Across the whole study: Where fractions had low cell numbers, libraries were prepared from them with the SMART-Seq v4 Ultra Low Input RNA kit.

Findings of the study overall: A large majority of primary-vaccination clones showed up again after the booster (about 97% CD4, 88% CD8). Contaminants from the bulk population, in the form of abundant clonotypes, could be found in FACS-sorted repertoires.

From germline, CDR1 is SGHNT and CDR2 YYREEE (reference sequence). The germline V and J ends were trimmed by 4 bases and 9 bases, with 11 bases remaining between them. The CDR3 loop spans 12 amino acids. The sample was PBMCs, taken on the day of the first yellow fever vaccination. The chain carries TRBV5-4 and TRBJ2-1; D is uncertain. This TCR was recovered from a man aged 18 to 30 who received the YFV17D yellow fever vaccine. The CDR3 nucleotides read TGTGCCAGCAGCATAAAATTGGGTGAGCAGTTCTTC. Translating it yields CASSIKLGEQFF.